This T cell receptor beta chain was sequenced during a study of beta chain features in type 1 diabetes. Points from the study as a whole: Over-representation of high TCR-expressing cells was a possible consequence of cDNA sequencing. Within patients, naive, central memory and Treg TCRB repertoires seemed more similar than within healthy donors.

Germline CDR1 reads LNHDA; CDR2 reads SQIVND (reference sequence). With 7 bases clipped from V and 9 bases from J, the junction kept 11 bases outside the gene matches. The CDR3 length is 14 residues. Purities in excess of 98% were seen in all sorted populations. Of note for this clone: The antigen is unknown.

Reverse transcription of all isolated RNA meant that expressed TCRB transcripts were sequenced. TCRdb's copy holds only in-frame clones and misses some; the assay was immunoSEQ multiplex PCR. Here the sample spans approximately 250,000 clones, about 9.3% being singletons. The sample taken for sequencing was naive CD4+ T cells from blood. The origin of this receptor is a woman aged 18-35 years in good health. This chain connects TRBV19 to TRBJ2-1; 8 bases are shared with TRBD2. The CDR3 here is CASTTSGLSGEQFF. DNA for the CDR3: TGTGCCAGTACAACTAGCGGACTTTCGGGTGAGCAGTTCTTC. Full variable domain (remainder filled in from reference TRBV19 and TRBJ2-1): DGGITQSPKYLFRKEGQNVTLSCEQNLNHDAMYWYRQDPGQGLRLIYYSQIVNDFQKGDIAEGYSVSREKKESFPLTVTSAQKNPTAFYLCASTTSGLSGEQFFGPGTRLTVL.